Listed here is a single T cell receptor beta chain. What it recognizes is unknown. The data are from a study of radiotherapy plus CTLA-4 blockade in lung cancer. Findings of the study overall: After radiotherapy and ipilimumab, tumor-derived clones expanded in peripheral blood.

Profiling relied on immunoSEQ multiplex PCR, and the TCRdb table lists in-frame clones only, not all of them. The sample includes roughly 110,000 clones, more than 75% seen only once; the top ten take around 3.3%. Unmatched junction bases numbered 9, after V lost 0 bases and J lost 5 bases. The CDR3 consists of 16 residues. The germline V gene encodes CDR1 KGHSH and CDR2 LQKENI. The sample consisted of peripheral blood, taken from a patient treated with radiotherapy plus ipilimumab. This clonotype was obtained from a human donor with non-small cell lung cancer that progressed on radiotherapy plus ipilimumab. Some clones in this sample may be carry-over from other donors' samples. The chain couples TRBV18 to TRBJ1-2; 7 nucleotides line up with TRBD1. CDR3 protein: CASSPPSPDREYGYTF. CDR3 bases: TGTGCCAGCTCACCACCCTCGCCCGACAGGGAATATGGCTACACCTTC.